These T cell receptor beta chains were read from a single sample in a study. Each CDR3 protein gets one entry after TCRdb re-called the reads with MiXCR. The sample shows about 1,700 distinct CDR3 sequences, 28% of them seen only once. The sample was CD8+ T cells (not recorded whether cultured). All receptors derive from a female donor. CDR3s include the opening cysteine and the closing phenylalanine or tryptophan. The order of the fields is CDR3 length, J gene, D gene, V gene, clone size, CDR3 DNA, CDR3 protein. A D gene is named only where the DNA matches it firmly. Only part of the rows carry a size: once, few, many, or a class if the clone is expanded.

>17|TRBJ2-1|NA|TRBV7-9|once
TGTGCCGGCAGCTCCAGCCGGGCTTCAAAGTCCTACGATGAGCAGTTCTTC
CAGSSSRASKSYDEQFF
>17|TRBJ2-1|NA|TRBV7-2|few
TGTGCCAGCAGCTTGCTCCCCGATCCCACCCCCTTTGATGAGCAGTTCTTC
CASSLLPDPTPFDEQFF
>11|TRBJ1-2|NA|TRBV30|medium-sized
TGTGCCCATTCCGACAGTATCGGCTACACCTTC
CAHSDSIGYTF
>14|TRBJ2-7|TRBD1|TRBV5-6|NA
TGTGCCAGCAGCCCCGACAGGGGTCTATACGAGCAGTACTTC
CASSPDRGLYEQYF
>12|TRBJ2-7|TRBD1|TRBV2|medium-sized
TGTGCCAGCAGCCGACAGGGGGACGAGCAGTACTTC
CASSRQGDEQYF
>16|TRBJ2-7|TRBD2|TRBV24-1|few
TGTGCCACCAGTGACCCAGGGACTAGCGGGAGTTACGAGCAGTGCTTC
CATSDPGTSGSYEQCF
>14|TRBJ2-7|TRBD1|TRBV5-6|large
TGTGCCAGCAGCCTCGACAGGGATCTATACGAGCAGTACTTC
CASSLDRDLYEQYF
>16|TRBJ1-5|NA|TRBV4-1|medium-sized
TGCGCCAGCAGCCAAGTTTACGGGGCCCCTGATCAGCCCCAGCATTTT
CASSQVYGAPDQPQHF
>12|TRBJ2-7|NA|TRBV7-6|medium-sized
TGTGCCAGCAGCCCAGTCGGGACCGAGCAGTACTTC
CASSPVGTEQYF
>15|TRBJ1-1|NA|TRBV4-3|few
TGCGCAAGAAGCCAAGATAAAGCGGGAAACACTGAAGCTTTCTTT
CARSQDKAGNTEAFF
>16|TRBJ1-2|TRBD1|TRBV7-9|medium-sized
TGTGCCAGCAGCTTAGTCCTGACAGGGATAAACTATGGCTACACCTTC
CASSLVLTGINYGYTF
>18|TRBJ2-3|TRBD1|TRBV20-1|NA
TGCAGTGCTATGGAATATGAGGGGACAGCGGACCCCACAGATACGCAGTATTTT
CSAMEYEGTADPTDTQYF
>14|TRBJ1-2|TRBD1|TRBV20-1|NA
TGCAATGCTAGCGGGACAGGGTCTAACTATGGCTACGCCTTC
CNASGTGSNYGYAF
>14|TRBJ1-4|TRBD1|TRBV19|medium-sized
TGTGCCAGTAGCCCTCAGGGGGATGGTGAAAAACTGTTTTTT
CASSPQGDGEKLFF
>16|TRBJ1-2|TRBD1|TRBV12-3/TRBV12-4|large
TGTGCCAGCAGTTTAGAAGTGGCAGGGGGAGGCTATGGCTACACCTTC
CASSLEVAGGGYGYTF
>16|TRBJ2-3|TRBD2|TRBV11-2|large
TGTGCCAGCAGCGGAACTAGCGGGGGCCAAGGATATACGCAGTATTTT
CASSGTSGGQGYTQYF
>15|TRBJ2-5|NA|TRBV7-9|NA
TGTGCCAGCAGCTCCCCTACCCTGTCCCGGGAGAATCAGTACTTC
CASSSPTLSRENQYF
>12|TRBJ1-2|TRBD1|TRBV5-6|medium-sized
TGTGCCAGCAGCGTGGGACAGGATGGCTACACCTTC
CASSVGQDGYTF
>15|TRBJ2-5|NA|TRBV4-3|large
TGCGCCAGCAGCCAAGTTACAGGGTCAAAGGAGACCCAGTACTTC
CASSQVTGSKETQYF
>14|TRBJ2-7|NA|TRBV30|large
TGTGCCTGGAGTCTGGTCGGCCTTTCCTACGAGCAGTACTTC
CAWSLVGLSYEQYF
>17|TRBJ2-2|TRBD1|TRBV28|large
TGTGCCAGCAGTTTCGCCCCTGGGACAGCCAACACCGGGGAGCTGTTTTTT
CASSFAPGTANTGELFF
>14|TRBJ1-5|NA|TRBV12-3/TRBV12-4|medium-sized
TGTGCCAGCAGTCCCGGGGGGGGCAATCAGCCCCAGCATTTT
CASSPGGGNQPQHF
>13|TRBJ1-1|NA|TRBV25-1|large
TGTGCCAGCAGTCCCGTCGTGCGGGCTGAAGCTTTCTTT
CASSPVVRAEAFF
>15|TRBJ2-7|TRBD1|TRBV19|medium-sized
TGTGCCAGTAGTGCCATCCGGGACAGCTTTTACGAGCAGTACTTC
CASSAIRDSFYEQYF
>16|TRBJ1-2|TRBD1|TRBV29-1|large
TGCAGCGTTGAAGGGACAGGGGGCGCCCCCCTGTATGGCTACACCTTC
CSVEGTGGAPLYGYTF
>14|TRBJ2-7|NA|TRBV19|NA
TGTGCCAGTAGTGTCCAGGGTTCCGCCTACGAGCAGTACTTC
CASSVQGSAYEQYF
>13|TRBJ2-7|TRBD1|TRBV12-3/TRBV12-4|medium-sized
TGTGCCAGCAGCAGGGACAGGGGTTACGAGCAGTACTTC
CASSRDRGYEQYF
>11|TRBJ2-1|NA|TRBV5-6|medium-sized
TGTGCCAGCAGCAGCGACAATGAGCAGTTCTTC
CASSSDNEQFF
>15|TRBJ1-2|TRBD1|TRBV12-5|medium-sized
TGTGCTAGTGCCGAAACTGGACAGGGGGCTGCTGGCTACACCTTC
CASAETGQGAAGYTF
>18|TRBJ1-3|NA|TRBV10-3|NA
TGTGCCGTCAGCCCCCTAGGCACCCAGATACTCTCTGGAAGCACCATATATTTT
CAVSPLGTQILSGSTIYF
>14|TRBJ2-7|NA|TRBV7-6|medium-sized
TGTGCCAGCAGCCCCCAACAGAGCTCCTACGAGCAGTACTTC
CASSPQQSSYEQYF
>13|TRBJ2-1|TRBD1|TRBV11-2|NA
TGTGCCATCAGGGCCACAGGGGGCAATGAGCAGTTCTTC
CAIRATGGNEQFF
>12|TRBJ1-1|NA|TRBV14|NA
TGTGCCAGCAGCCCGACCGGGCGGATGGCCTTCTTT
CASSPTGRMAFF
>12|TRBJ2-7|NA|TRBV6-2/TRBV6-3|NA
TGTGCCAGCGAGGAATTGCGGTACGGGCAGTACTTC
CASEELRYGQYF
>16|TRBJ1-1|NA|TRBV20-1|medium-sized
TGCAGTGCCAGTCGCCCTGCGGGGACTACCCCTAGAGAAGCTTTCTTT
CSASRPAGTTPREAFF
>15|TRBJ2-7|TRBD2|TRBV7-2|large
TGTGCCAGCAGCTTTTTAGCGGGAGAGGGATACGAGCAGTACTTC
CASSFLAGEGYEQYF
>13|TRBJ2-7|NA|TRBV28|NA
TGTGTCAGCAACGGGCGGGTTCAATACGGGCAGTACTTC
CVSNGRVQYGQYF
>15|TRBJ2-1|TRBD1|TRBV12-3/TRBV12-4|medium-sized
TGTGCCAGCAGTTTATGGACAGGGACGTTCAATGAGCAGTTCTTC
CASSLWTGTFNEQFF
>15|TRBJ2-3|NA|TRBV2|NA
TGTGCCAGCAGTGATCCCTGGGCCAGAACAGATACGCGGTATTTT
CASSDPWARTDTRYF
>14|TRBJ2-2|NA|TRBV15|NA
TGCGCCACCCTAAATACAAGGGTAACCGGGGAGCTGTTTTTT
CATLNTRVTGELFF
>13|TRBJ1-2|NA|TRBV6-5|medium-sized
TGTGCCAGCGGGGACGGCAGTTATTATGGCTACACCTTC
CASGDGSYYGYTF
>18|TRBJ2-6|NA|TRBV9|large
TGTGCCAGCAGCGTTTTCGGAAACCCAGGGGCTGGGGCCAACGTCCTGACTTTC
CASSVFGNPGAGANVLTF
>14|TRBJ2-7|NA|TRBV15|NA
TGTGCCACCAACAGAGCGAGCTGGACAGACGAGCAGTACTTC
CATNRASWTDEQYF
>15|TRBJ2-7|TRBD1|TRBV19|NA
TGTGCCAGTAGCGTCGAGGGACAGGGGGCGTACGAGCAGTACTTC
CASSVEGQGAYEQYF
>16|TRBJ2-7|TRBD1|TRBV24-1|NA
TGTACCACCAGTGATCGCGGGACAGGGGGATCCTACGAGCAGTGCTTC
CTTSDRGTGGSYEQCF
>16|TRBJ1-2|TRBD1|TRBV5-1|large
TGCGCCAGCAGCTTCGACCCGGACAGGGGGCTAGAAGGCTACACCTTC
CASSFDPDRGLEGYTF
>20|TRBJ2-5|TRBD2|TRBV19|NA
TGTGCCAGTAGTACAAGGGAGCTGGGACTAGCGGGAGTGATCCCCGAGACCCAGTACTTC
CASSTRELGLAGVIPETQYF
>16|TRBJ2-3|NA|TRBV4-3|medium-sized
TGCGCCAGCAGCTCCACATTTGAGGGTTTAGCAGATACGCAGTATTTT
CASSSTFEGLADTQYF
>17|TRBJ2-3|NA|TRBV7-9|few
TGTGCCAGCATGCCTATACAGGACACTACATGGACAGATACGCAGTATTTT
CASMPIQDTTWTDTQYF
>13|TRBJ2-7|TRBD1|TRBV5-1|medium-sized
TGCGCCAGCAGCTTTACAGGGGCCTACGAGCAGTACTTC
CASSFTGAYEQYF
>13|TRBJ1-1|NA|TRBV13|NA
TGTGCCGGCAGCCACGGGCATCTCACTGAAGCTTTCTTT
CAGSHGHLTEAFF